The clone carrying this T cell receptor (beta chain) was seen a few times. Its antigen is undetermined. The data are from a study of molecular identifiers for immune sequencing clone quantification. Broader study findings: Barcode sharing among identical TCR molecules could make large clones appear smaller. Beyond 20 RNA copies, clones held over 99% of effector molecules, compared with under 1% in naive cells.

Using its own MiXCR run on the PCR reads, TCRdb lists one record per CDR3 protein. The sample lists approximately 680,000 distinct CDR3 sequences; about 25% were seen once. CDR1 is SGDLS and CDR2 is YYNGEE in the germline V gene. V shed 3 bases and J shed 0 bases, with 14 bases lying between them. This CDR3 has 16 amino acids. What was sequenced was naive CD8+ T cells from blood, with Jurkat cell RNA spiked in. Subset specified: FACS-sorted CD8+CD4-CCR7+CD45RA+ naive T cells. The sequence derives from a human donor in good health. Some libraries in this study had Jurkat cell RNA spiked in. This chain uses TRBV9 with TRBJ2-3, with D possibly being TRBD2 (6 bases). The CDR3 spells CASSDGLQPSTDTQYF. The CDR3 DNA follows: TGTGCCAGCAGCGATGGACTACAACCCAGCACAGATACGCAGTATTTT. The variable domain in full, completed from reference TRBV9 and TRBJ2-3, reads DSGVTQTPKHLITATGQRVTLRCSPRSGDLSVYWYQQSLDQGLQFLIQYYNGEERAKGNILERFSAQQFPDLHSELNLSSLELGDSALYFCASSDGLQPSTDTQYFGPGTRLTVL.